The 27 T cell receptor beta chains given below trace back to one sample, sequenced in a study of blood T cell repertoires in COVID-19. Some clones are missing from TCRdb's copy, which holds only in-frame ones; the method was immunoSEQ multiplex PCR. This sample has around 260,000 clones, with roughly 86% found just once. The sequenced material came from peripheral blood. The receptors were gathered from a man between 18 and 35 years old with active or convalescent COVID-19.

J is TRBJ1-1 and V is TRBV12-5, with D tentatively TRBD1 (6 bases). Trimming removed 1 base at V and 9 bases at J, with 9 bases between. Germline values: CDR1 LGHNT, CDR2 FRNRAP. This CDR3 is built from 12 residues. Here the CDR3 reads CASGLGQAQAFF. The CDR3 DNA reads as TGTGCTAGTGGTTTGGGACAGGCCCAAGCTTTCTTT.

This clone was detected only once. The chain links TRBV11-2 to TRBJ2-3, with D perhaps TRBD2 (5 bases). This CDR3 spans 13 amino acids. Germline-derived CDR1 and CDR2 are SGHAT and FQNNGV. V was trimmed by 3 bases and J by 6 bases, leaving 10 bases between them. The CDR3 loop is CASSLRAGDTQYF. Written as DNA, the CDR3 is TGTGCCAGCAGCTTGAGGGCCGGGGATACGCAGTATTTT.

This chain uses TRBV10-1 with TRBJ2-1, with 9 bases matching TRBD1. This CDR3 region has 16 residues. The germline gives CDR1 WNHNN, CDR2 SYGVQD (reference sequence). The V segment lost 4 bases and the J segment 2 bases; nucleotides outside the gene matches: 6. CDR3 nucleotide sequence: TGCGCCAGCAGTGGGTGGGGACAGGGAACCTACAATGAGCAGTTCTTC. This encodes CASSGWGQGTYNEQFF.

As DNA, the CDR3 is TGTGCCAGCAGAGGACAGGGTGCGTCTCCCCTCCACTTT. Its protein is CASRGQGASPLHF. The rearrangement uses TRBV12-3 or TRBV12-4 and TRBJ1-6, with 8 bases identical to TRBD1. The CDR3 has 13 amino acids. Germline trimming cut 6 bases from V and 13 bases from J; bases unmatched to any gene: 8.

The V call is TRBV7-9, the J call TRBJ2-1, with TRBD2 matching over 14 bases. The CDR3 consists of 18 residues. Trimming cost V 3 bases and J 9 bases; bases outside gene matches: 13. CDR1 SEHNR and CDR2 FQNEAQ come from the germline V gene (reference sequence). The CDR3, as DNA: TGTGCCAGCAGCTTCGGCGGACTAGCGGGAGGTTCACCGGGTGAGCAGTTCTTC. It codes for CASSFGGLAGGSPGEQFF.

Here the CDR3 DNA reads TGCGCCAGCCTCACCGGGACAGGGGGCGTCTCTGGAACTGAAGCTTTCTTT. This sequence encodes CASLTGTGGVSGTEAFF. The J gene is TRBJ1-1, the V gene TRBV5-1; TRBD1 aligns across 12 bases. Germline V lookup: CDR1 SGHRS, CDR2 YFSETQ. J lost 5 bases, V lost 7 bases, and 15 bases had no gene match. The length of the CDR3 is 17 residues. Filled out from reference TRBV5-1 and TRBJ1-1, the complete variable domain reads KAGVTQTPRYLIKTRGQQVTLSCSPISGHRSVSWYQQTPGQGLQFLFEYFSETQRNKGNFPGRFSGRQFSNSRSEMNVSTLELGDSALYLCASLTGTGGVSGTEAFFGQGTRLTVV.

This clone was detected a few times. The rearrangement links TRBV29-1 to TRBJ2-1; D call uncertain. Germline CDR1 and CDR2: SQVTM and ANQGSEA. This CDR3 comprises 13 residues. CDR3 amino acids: CSGQPTDYNEQFF. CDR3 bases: TGCAGTGGCCAACCGACTGATTACAATGAGCAGTTCTTC.

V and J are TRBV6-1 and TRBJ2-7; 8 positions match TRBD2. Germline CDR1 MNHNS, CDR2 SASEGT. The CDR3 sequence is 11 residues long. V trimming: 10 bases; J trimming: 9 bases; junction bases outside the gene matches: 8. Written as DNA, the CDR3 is TGTGCCACCGGACTAGCCCGGTTGCAGTACTTC. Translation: CATGLARLQYF.

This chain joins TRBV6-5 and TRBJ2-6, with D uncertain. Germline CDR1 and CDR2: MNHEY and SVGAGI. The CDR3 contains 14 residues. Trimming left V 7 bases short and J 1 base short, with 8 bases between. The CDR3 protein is CASTQDSGANVLTF. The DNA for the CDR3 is TGTGCCAGCACCCAGGATTCTGGGGCCAACGTCCTGACTTTC.

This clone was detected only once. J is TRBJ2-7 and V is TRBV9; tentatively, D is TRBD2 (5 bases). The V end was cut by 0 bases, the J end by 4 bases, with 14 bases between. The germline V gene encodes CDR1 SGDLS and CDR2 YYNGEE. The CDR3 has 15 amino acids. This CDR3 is CASSVASGDWYEQYF. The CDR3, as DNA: TGTGCCAGCAGCGTAGCAAGCGGTGACTGGTACGAGCAGTACTTC.

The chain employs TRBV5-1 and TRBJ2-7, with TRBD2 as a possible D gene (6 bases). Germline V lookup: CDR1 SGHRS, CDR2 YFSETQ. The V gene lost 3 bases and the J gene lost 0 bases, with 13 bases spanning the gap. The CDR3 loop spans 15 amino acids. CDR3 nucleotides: TGCGCCAGCAGCTCAAGGGCGGGGCTCTCCTACGAGCAGTACTTC. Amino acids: CASSSRAGLSYEQYF.

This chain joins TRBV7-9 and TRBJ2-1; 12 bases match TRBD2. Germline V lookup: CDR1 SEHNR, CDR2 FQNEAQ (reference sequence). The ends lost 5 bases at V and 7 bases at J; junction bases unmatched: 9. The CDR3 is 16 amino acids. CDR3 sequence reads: CASSPRLAGEGNEQFF. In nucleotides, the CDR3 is TGTGCCAGCAGCCCGAGACTAGCGGGAGAAGGAAATGAGCAGTTCTTC.

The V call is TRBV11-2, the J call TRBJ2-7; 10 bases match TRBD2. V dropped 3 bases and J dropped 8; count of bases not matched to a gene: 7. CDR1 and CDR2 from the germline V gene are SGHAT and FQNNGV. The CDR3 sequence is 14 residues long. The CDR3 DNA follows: TGTGCCAGCAGCTTTGGTCAGGGACTAGCGAAGCAGTACTTC. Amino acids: CASSFGQGLAKQYF.

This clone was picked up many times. The CDR3 reads CASSAQQGDNSPLHF. The CDR3 nucleotides read TGTGCCAGCAGTGCACAACAGGGGGATAATTCACCCCTCCACTTT. The J gene is TRBJ1-6, the V gene TRBV6-4; TRBD1 matches 8 bases. The CDR3 covers 15 residues. The junction had 4 bases not matched to a gene; V was cut back by 4 bases and J by 5 bases. The V gene's germline CDR1 is MRHNA and CDR2 SNTAGT.

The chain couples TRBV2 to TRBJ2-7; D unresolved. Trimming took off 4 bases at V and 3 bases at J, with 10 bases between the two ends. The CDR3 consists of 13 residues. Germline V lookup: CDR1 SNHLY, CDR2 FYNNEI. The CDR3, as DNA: TGTGCCAGCAGTGTAAGAGAAGACTACGAGCAGTACTTC. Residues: CASSVREDYEQYF.

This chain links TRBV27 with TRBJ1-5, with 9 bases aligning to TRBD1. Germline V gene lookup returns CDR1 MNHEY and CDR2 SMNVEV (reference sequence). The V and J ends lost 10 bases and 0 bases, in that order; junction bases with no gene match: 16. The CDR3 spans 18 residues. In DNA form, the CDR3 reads TGTGCCAAAGACCCCGGAGACAGGGGGGCCTATAGCAATCAGCCCCAGCATTTT. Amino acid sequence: CAKDPGDRGAYSNQPQHF.

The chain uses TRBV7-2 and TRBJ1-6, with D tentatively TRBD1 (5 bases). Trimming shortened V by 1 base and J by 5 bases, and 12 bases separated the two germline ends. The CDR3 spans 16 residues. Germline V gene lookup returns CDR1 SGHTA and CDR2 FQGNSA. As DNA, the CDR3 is TGTGCCAGCAGCTTAGTCGCAGGGAAGAATAATTCACCCCTCCACTTT. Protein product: CASSLVAGKNNSPLHF.

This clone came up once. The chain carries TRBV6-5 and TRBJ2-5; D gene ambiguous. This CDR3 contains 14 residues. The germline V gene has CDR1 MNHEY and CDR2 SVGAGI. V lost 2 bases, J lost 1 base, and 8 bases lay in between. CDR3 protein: CASSYGPIQETQYF. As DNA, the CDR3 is TGTGCCAGCAGTTACGGCCCGATCCAAGAGACCCAGTACTTC.

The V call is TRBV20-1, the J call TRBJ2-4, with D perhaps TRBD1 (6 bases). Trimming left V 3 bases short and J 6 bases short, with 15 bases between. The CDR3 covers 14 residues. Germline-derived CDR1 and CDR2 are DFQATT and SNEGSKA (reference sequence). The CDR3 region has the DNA TGCAGTGCTAGTCCTAACAGGGAATTAAACATTCAGTACTTC. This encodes CSASPNRELNIQYF.

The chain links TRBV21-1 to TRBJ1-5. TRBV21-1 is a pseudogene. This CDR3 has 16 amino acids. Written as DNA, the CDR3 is TGTGCCAGCAGCAGGAGGGGAACAGGAGTCCATCAGCCCCAGCATTTT. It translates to CASSRRGTGVHQPQHF.

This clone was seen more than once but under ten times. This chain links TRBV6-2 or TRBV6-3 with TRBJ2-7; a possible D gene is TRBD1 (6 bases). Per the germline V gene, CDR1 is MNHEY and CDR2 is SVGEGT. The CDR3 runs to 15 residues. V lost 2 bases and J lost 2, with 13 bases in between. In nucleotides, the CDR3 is TGTGCCAGCAGTTACCCCCAAGGGGGAACCTACGAGCAGTACTTC. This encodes CASSYPQGGTYEQYF.

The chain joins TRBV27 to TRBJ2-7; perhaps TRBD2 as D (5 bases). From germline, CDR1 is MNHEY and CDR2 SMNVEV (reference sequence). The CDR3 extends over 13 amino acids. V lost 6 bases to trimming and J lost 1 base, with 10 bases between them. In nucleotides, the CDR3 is TGTGCCAGCAGGTTGAGCGGATCCTACGAGCAGTACTTC. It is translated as CASRLSGSYEQYF.

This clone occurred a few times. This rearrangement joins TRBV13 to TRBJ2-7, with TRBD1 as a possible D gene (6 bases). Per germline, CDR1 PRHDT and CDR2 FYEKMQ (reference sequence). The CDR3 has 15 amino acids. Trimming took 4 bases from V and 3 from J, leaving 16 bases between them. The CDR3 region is CASSYRQGRIYEQYF. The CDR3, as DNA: TGTGCCAGCAGCTACAGGCAGGGGCGCATCTACGAGCAGTACTTC.

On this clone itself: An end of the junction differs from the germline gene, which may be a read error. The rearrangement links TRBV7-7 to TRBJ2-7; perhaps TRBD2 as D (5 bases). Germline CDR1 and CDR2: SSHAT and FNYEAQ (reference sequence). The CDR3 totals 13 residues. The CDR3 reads CASSLSGSYEQYF. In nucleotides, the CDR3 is TGTGCTAGCAGCTTATCGGGATCCTACGAGCAGTACTTC.

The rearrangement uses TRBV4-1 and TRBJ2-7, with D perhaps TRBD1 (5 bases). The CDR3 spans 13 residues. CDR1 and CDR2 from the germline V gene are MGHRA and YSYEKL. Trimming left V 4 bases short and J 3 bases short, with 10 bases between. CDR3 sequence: CASSPGPDYEQYF. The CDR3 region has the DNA TGCGCCAGCAGCCCAGGGCCGGACTACGAGCAGTACTTC.

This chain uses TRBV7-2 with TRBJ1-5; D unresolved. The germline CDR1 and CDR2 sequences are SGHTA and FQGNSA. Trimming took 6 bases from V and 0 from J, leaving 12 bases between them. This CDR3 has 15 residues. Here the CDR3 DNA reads TGTGCCAGCAGACAGAATCCATATAGCAATCAGCCCCAGCATTTT. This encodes CASRQNPYSNQPQHF.

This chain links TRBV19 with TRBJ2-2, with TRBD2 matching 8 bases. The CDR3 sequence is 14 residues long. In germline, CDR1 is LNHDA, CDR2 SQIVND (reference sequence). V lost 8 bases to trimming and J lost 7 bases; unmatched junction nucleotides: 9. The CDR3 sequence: CASCRGRYNGELFF. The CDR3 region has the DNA TGTGCCAGTTGCCGCGGGAGGTATAACGGGGAGCTGTTTTTT.